This T cell receptor beta chain is drawn from a study of blood T cell repertoires in COVID-19. The V gene end was trimmed by 5 bases and the J gene end by 4 bases; junction bases not matched to a gene: 12. Germline V gene data show CDR1 as MDHEN and CDR2 as SYDVKM. The CDR3 totals 16 residues. The protocol was immunoSEQ multiplex PCR, while the TCRdb copy is restricted to in-frame clones and leaves out a portion. The sample contains about 53,000 clones, approximately 82% of which appear only once. The sequence came from a human donor in a cohort sampled during active COVID-19. The specimen was peripheral blood. The genes are TRBV28 and TRBJ2-7, with TRBD1 matching over 9 bases. The CDR3 region has the DNA TGTGCCAGCAGTGGTTCCTGGGGGACAGGGTCGTACGAGCAGTACTTC. Translated, it gives CASSGSWGTGSYEQYF.